The 6 T cell receptor beta chains below all came from one sample that was sequenced in a study of blood T cell repertoires in COVID-19. Here immunoSEQ multiplex PCR was the method, and the copy in TCRdb shows in-frame clones only, minus some. The table lists under 250,000 clones, over 85% of them singletons. Material for sequencing was PBMCs or T cells enriched from blood (not recorded which). The receptors originated from a woman aged 25 to 45 with acute COVID-19.

With regard to this clone: Germline and junction disagree at one end, which may indicate a read error. The chain joins TRBV4-3 to TRBJ1-6, with a tentative D call TRBD1 (5 bases). Germline V gene lookup returns CDR1 LGHNA and CDR2 YSLEER. The CDR3 spans 15 residues. The CDR3 region is CASSQSDSYDSPLHF. DNA for the CDR3: TGCGCCAGCAGCCAATCAGACAGCTATGATTCACCCCTCCACTTT.

J is TRBJ1-4 and V is TRBV3-1 (or the pseudogene TRBV3-2); D uncertain. The CDR3 is 15 amino acids. Germline V lookup: CDR1 LGHDT, CDR2 YNNKEL (reference sequence). The V end lost 3 bases, the J end lost 1 base, and 9 bases lay between the germline ends. The CDR3 DNA is TGTGCCAGCAGCCACCGGGATAGAACTAATGAAAAACTGTTTTTT. As protein: CASSHRDRTNEKLFF.

The J gene is TRBJ2-7, the V gene TRBV18; 10 bases are a match to TRBD2. The CDR3 extends over 15 amino acids. With 5 bases clipped from V and 1 base from J, the junction kept 5 bases outside the gene matches. The germline CDR1 and CDR2 sequences are KGHSH and LQKENI. The CDR3 region is CASSSQRGGSYEQYF. The CDR3 DNA follows: TGTGCCAGCTCAAGCCAGCGGGGGGGATCCTACGAGCAGTACTTC.

The chain links TRBV2 to TRBJ2-3; D is perhaps TRBD2 (7 bases). This CDR3 is built from 15 residues. Trimming left V 6 bases short and J 3 bases short, with 16 bases between. Per germline, CDR1 SNHLY and CDR2 FYNNEI. The CDR3 nucleotides are TGTGCCAGCAGACAGGGAGGGTGGGTAACAGATACGCAGTATTTT. Translated, it gives CASRQGGWVTDTQYF.

The chain recombines TRBV5-1 with TRBJ1-3; a possible D gene is TRBD1 (5 bases). V lost 1 base to trimming and J lost 0 bases, with 8 bases between them. The CDR3 has 15 residues. Germline CDR1 is SGHRS and CDR2 is YFSETQ. The CDR3 here is CASSLQGSSGNTIYF. The CDR3 coding sequence is TGCGCCAGCAGCTTGCAGGGAAGCTCTGGAAACACCATATATTTT.

The chain recombines TRBV4-2 with TRBJ2-2, with D uncertain. Germline V gene lookup returns CDR1 LGHNA and CDR2 YNFKEQ. The CDR3 is 12 amino acids. Trimming took off 6 bases at V and 2 bases at J, with 4 bases between the two ends. The CDR3 DNA reads TGTGCCAGCAGTCTTAACACCGGGGAGCTGTTTTTT. Amino acids: CASSLNTGELFF.